A single sample is the source of the 24 T cell receptor beta chains below, sequenced in a study of control samples from healthy donors and cancer patients. TCRdb keeps only in-frame clones here, not all; method: immunoSEQ multiplex PCR. This sample yields approximately 110,000 clones, of which under 90% are seen a single time; about 13% belongs to the top ten. Sequenced material: blood. These receptors were obtained from a woman between 50 and 59 years old in good health.

As concerns this clone: Other DNA sequences within the sample encode an identical CDR3. The V call is TRBV12-3 or TRBV12-4, the J call TRBJ1-1, with D unresolved. Trimming cost V 1 base and J 1 base, with 4 bases left between them. The CDR3 sequence is 13 residues long. CDR3 DNA: TGTGCCAGCAGTTTAGGACGGAACACTGAAGCTTTCTTT. Amino acid sequence: CASSLGRNTEAFF.

The chain uses TRBV4-3 and TRBJ2-2; perhaps D is TRBD1 or TRBD2 (6 bases each). Trimming shortened V by 0 bases and J by 5 bases, and 16 bases separated the two germline ends. This CDR3 comprises 17 residues. Germline assignment: CDR1 LGHNA and CDR2 YSLEER. For the CDR3, the DNA is TGCGCCAGCAGCCAAGATGGTGGGGGGCTCCTTACCGGGGAGCTGTTTTTT. Amino acids: CASSQDGGGLLTGELFF.

The chain uses TRBV4-3 and TRBJ2-3, with a possible D match to TRBD1 (6 bases). The CDR3 sequence is 15 residues long. Germline V gene data show CDR1 as LGHNA and CDR2 as YSLEER. V was clipped by 1 base and J by 2 bases, with 10 bases between them. The CDR3 loop reads CASSQATGYTDTQYF. The CDR3 DNA reads TGCGCCAGCAGCCAAGCGACAGGATACACAGATACGCAGTATTTT.

The V and J genes are TRBV3-1 (or the pseudogene TRBV3-2) and TRBJ1-1, with no clear D. In germline, CDR1 is LGHDT, CDR2 YNNKEL (reference sequence). With 2 bases removed from V and 1 base from J, the gap between germline ends came to 8 bases. CDR3 length equals 14 residues. The CDR3 here is CASSQRDTNTEAFF. Written as DNA, the CDR3 is TGTGCCAGCAGCCAACGAGACACGAACACTGAAGCTTTCTTT.

The chain combines TRBV29-1 with TRBJ2-7; TRBD2 aligns across 10 bases. The V gene end was trimmed by 6 bases and the J gene end by 2 bases; junction bases not matched to a gene: 10. The CDR3 has 15 residues. Germline V gene lookup returns CDR1 SQVTM and CDR2 ANQGSEA. The chain's CDR3 is CSVRPNSGGTYEQYF. DNA of the CDR3: TGCAGCGTCCGGCCTAATAGCGGGGGGACCTACGAGCAGTACTTC.

The gene calls are TRBV12-3 or TRBV12-4 and TRBJ1-3; the D is unclear. The V end was cut by 6 bases, the J end by 4 bases, with 10 bases between. This CDR3 region has 13 residues. The CDR3 nucleotides are TGTGCCAGCAGCTCGGCGCTGGGAAACACCATATATTTT. Encoded protein: CASSSALGNTIYF.

J is TRBJ2-2 and V is TRBV2; 9 positions agree with TRBD2. Germline V CDR1 and CDR2: SNHLY, FYNNEI. V shed 4 bases and J 4 bases; nucleotides not matched to a gene: 4. The CDR3 runs to 15 residues. CDR3 sequence: CASSGPSGATGELFF. CDR3 nucleotide sequence: TGTGCCAGCAGTGGGCCTAGCGGGGCCACCGGGGAGCTGTTTTTT.

The chain is built from TRBV6-7 and TRBJ2-7; 10 bases fit TRBD1. TRBV6-7 falls under the ORF class, with uncertain function. V was pared by 9 bases and J by 5 bases, with 7 bases of the junction left unmatched. The length of the CDR3 is 13 residues. The chain's CDR3 is CARPGQGTHEQYF. The CDR3 nucleotides are TGTGCCAGACCGGGACAGGGGACCCACGAGCAGTACTTC.

The chain joins TRBV14 to TRBJ1-2; 9 bases fit TRBD1. Germline loops: CDR1 SGHDN, CDR2 FVKESK. Trimming took 4 bases from V and 0 from J; bases not matched to a gene: 6. The CDR3 spans 16 residues. The CDR3 loop is CASSRGQGPSNYGYTF. DNA for the CDR3: TGTGCCAGCAGCCGGGGACAGGGCCCCTCTAACTATGGCTACACCTTC.

The V and J genes are TRBV9 and TRBJ1-3; D is ambiguous. The ends were cut back, 0 bases at V and 0 bases at J, with 7 bases in the middle. The length of the CDR3 is 15 residues. Germline V gives CDR1 SGDLS, CDR2 YYNGEE. This CDR3 reads CASSVGSRSGNTIYF. DNA for the CDR3: TGTGCCAGCAGCGTAGGTTCCCGCTCTGGAAACACCATATATTTT.

The CDR3 region is CASSSPRARNQPQHF. The CDR3 DNA follows: TGTGCCAGTAGTAGCCCCAGGGCGCGGAATCAGCCCCAGCATTTT. V and J are TRBV19 and TRBJ1-5; weak D call: TRBD1 (5 bases). Trimming pared 4 bases from V and 4 bases from J, leaving 14 bases between. The CDR3 runs to 15 residues. CDR1 LNHDA and CDR2 SQIVND come from the germline V gene (reference sequence).

This clone was seen a few times. This chain links TRBV9 with TRBJ1-5, with 7 bases identical to TRBD1. The CDR3 length is 16 residues. With 0 bases clipped from V and 0 bases from J, the junction kept 3 bases outside the gene matches. CDR1 and CDR2 from the germline V gene are SGDLS and YYNGEE. Here the CDR3 reads CASSVGPGGSNQPQHF. For the CDR3, the DNA is TGTGCCAGCAGCGTAGGGCCAGGGGGTAGCAATCAGCCCCAGCATTTT.

This sequence joins TRBV6-2 or TRBV6-3 and TRBJ1-6, with TRBD1 identical over 9 bases. The V and J ends lost 2 bases and 9 bases, in that order; junction bases with no gene match: 5. Germline CDR1 and CDR2: MNHEY and SVGEGT. The CDR3 totals 15 residues. Here the CDR3 DNA reads TGTGCCAGCAGTTACGCCGGGACAGGGTTTTCACCCCTCCACTTT. This codes for CASSYAGTGFSPLHF.

This chain links TRBV19 with TRBJ1-1; 9 bases agree with TRBD1. This CDR3 has 16 amino acids. The germline V gene has CDR1 LNHDA and CDR2 SQIVND (reference sequence). V lost 6 bases to trimming and J lost 1 base; unmatched junction nucleotides: 9. CDR3 nucleotides: TGTGCCAGTAGAGTACAGGGGGCCTCAAGGAACACTGAAGCTTTCTTT. Translating gives CASRVQGASRNTEAFF. Full variable domain (rest looked up from reference TRBV19 and TRBJ1-1): DGGITQSPKYLFRKEGQNVTLSCEQNLNHDAMYWYRQDPGQGLRLIYYSQIVNDFQKGDIAEGYSVSREKKESFPLTVTSAQKNPTAFYLCASRVQGASRNTEAFFGQGTRLTVV.

This clone was observed a handful of times. The J gene is TRBJ2-7, the V gene TRBV28; D might be TRBD2 (5 bases). V was trimmed by 6 bases and J by 6 bases, leaving 12 bases between them. This CDR3 has 12 amino acids. The germline V gene has CDR1 MDHEN and CDR2 SYDVKM. This chain's CDR3 is CASRTRVGEQYF. In nucleotides, the CDR3 is TGTGCCAGCAGAACTAGGGTTGGCGAGCAGTACTTC.

This clone was counted a single time. The V call is TRBV9, the J call TRBJ2-1; D is unclear. The CDR3 is 14 residues long. The V and J ends lost 4 bases and 6 bases respectively, with 14 bases between them. From germline, CDR1 is SGDLS and CDR2 YYNGEE. DNA of the CDR3: TGTGCCAGCAGCCAGACGGACGGTGGCAATGAGCAGTTCTTC. Amino acid sequence: CASSQTDGGNEQFF.

The rearrangement joins TRBV6-5 to TRBJ1-5, with TRBD1 matching 7 bases. Trimming cost V 6 bases and J 2 bases; bases outside gene matches: 7. The CDR3 extends over 15 amino acids. Germline-derived CDR1 and CDR2 are MNHEY and SVGAGI. The CDR3 loop reads CASRLTGLGNQPQHF. DNA for the CDR3: TGTGCCAGCAGGCTGACAGGGTTGGGCAATCAGCCCCAGCATTTT.

This chain connects TRBV7-9 to TRBJ2-5, with D unresolved. The germline gives CDR1 SEHNR, CDR2 FQNEAQ (reference sequence). The CDR3 spans 13 residues. Trimming took off 1 base at V and 7 bases at J, with 10 bases between the two ends. The CDR3: CASSLGQYGTQYF. CDR3 bases: TGTGCCAGCAGCTTAGGGCAGTACGGGACCCAGTACTTC.

This chain links TRBV11-3 with TRBJ2-7; 9 nucleotides align to TRBD1. CDR3 length equals 15 residues. The germline V gene encodes CDR1 SGHNT and CDR2 YENEEA. V was clipped by 3 bases and J by 6 bases; unmatched bases: 9. The CDR3 sequence: CASSLGQGFRSEQYF. CDR3 DNA: TGTGCCAGCAGCTTGGGACAGGGCTTTAGATCCGAGCAGTACTTC.

The genes are TRBV18 and TRBJ1-5; 9 bases fit TRBD1. Trimming cost V 2 bases and J 4 bases; bases outside gene matches: 3. The germline CDR1 and CDR2 sequences are KGHSH and LQKENI. This CDR3 comprises 15 residues. Here the CDR3 reads CASSPETGGNQPQHF. CDR3 in DNA: TGTGCCAGCTCACCAGAGACAGGGGGGAATCAGCCCCAGCATTTT.

The chain employs TRBV24-1 and TRBJ2-6, with D perhaps matching TRBD1 (6 bases). Germline values: CDR1 KGHDR, CDR2 SFDVKD. V was clipped by 4 bases and J by 11 bases, with 17 bases between them. The CDR3 loop spans 15 amino acids. CDR3 nucleotide sequence: TGTGCCACCAGTGACCCGTCGAGGGGGATTGACGTCCTGACTTTC. It yields the protein CATSDPSRGIDVLTF.

V is TRBV3-1 (or the pseudogene TRBV3-2) and J is TRBJ1-4, with D unresolved. The CDR3 runs 11 residues. Germline CDR1 and CDR2: LGHDT and YNNKEL (reference sequence). V dropped 1 base and J dropped 10 bases, with 4 bases sitting between them. DNA of the CDR3: TGTGCCAGCAGCCAAGGCGGAAAACTGTTTTTT. This codes for CASSQGGKLFF.

This clone was detected a few times. The genes are TRBV7-6 and TRBJ1-1; 7 bases are a match to TRBD1. V was pared by 5 bases and J by 2 bases, with 5 bases of the junction left unmatched. Germline CDR1 is SGHVS and CDR2 is FNYEAQ. The CDR3 contains 14 residues. The CDR3 DNA sequence: TGTGCCAGCAGCCAGACAGGGTTAAACACTGAAGCTTTCTTT. Its protein product is CASSQTGLNTEAFF.

V gene TRBV6-5 combines with J gene TRBJ1-3; no firm D call. The V gene lost 0 bases and the J gene lost 2 bases, with 8 bases spanning the gap. CDR1 is MNHEY, CDR2 SVGAGI, per germline. The length of the CDR3 is 15 residues. Here the CDR3 reads CASSYSGGTGNTIYF. CDR3 coding DNA: TGTGCCAGCAGTTACTCCGGAGGAACTGGAAACACCATATATTTT.